The TCR beta chain under discussion was sequenced for a study of Ad26.COV2.S vaccination and SARS-CoV-2 variants. A word on this clone: Its antigen remains unknown.

The data were produced by immunoSEQ multiplex PCR, yet TCRdb's version contains in-frame clones alone and is incomplete. The table lists about 320,000 clones, about 85% of them singletons, with approximately 2% in the top ten. Germline assignment: CDR1 SGHTA and CDR2 FQGNSA. The CDR3 spans 15 residues. Deletions cut 2 bases from V and 3 bases from J, with 13 bases between. Study-level results: With respect to non-spike TCR breadth, vaccine and placebo recipients were similar.

Treatment defined: around 19 received Ad26.COV2.S at low or high dose, single or two shots; a few received placebo; per-sample allocation not given. On day 63 after the first injection, vaccine and placebo recipients gave samples. V gene TRBV7-2 combines with J gene TRBJ1-2; possibly TRBD1 for D (6 bases). Source: peripheral blood, taken in a trial of Ad26.COV2.S vaccine versus placebo. The sequence was obtained from a person between 18 and 60 years old who received the Ad26.COV2.S COVID-19 vaccine or a placebo. The CDR3 DNA reads as TGTGCCAGCAGCTTATCAGGCAGGGGACACTATGGCTACACCTTC. This sequence encodes CASSLSGRGHYGYTF.